The sequence of this T cell receptor beta chain was determined in a study of CD8 T cells in Susac syndrome. Study-level background: Patients with Susac syndrome were therapy-naive, on corticosteroids, or on intravenous immunoglobulin alone at the time that blood was drawn. Study results and caveats: The TCR sequencing and HLA analysis in the study involved a relatively small number of individuals, as the study acknowledged. Detection of Susac-specific public clones gave some 17 in total CD8+ repertoires and roughly 5 in CD8+ TEMRA repertoires.

Germline V gene data show CDR1 as LNHNV and CDR2 as YYDKDF (reference sequence). V was cut by 0 bases and J by 7 bases, with 13 bases left in between. The CDR3 sequence is 14 residues long. Details on this clonotype: The target antigen is unknown.

TEMRA cells were enriched by FACS, and CD4+ and CD8+ T cells were negatively isolated. Reverse transcription of about 0.5 to 1 ug RNA was performed with random hexamers. TCRdb itself ran the immunoSEQ multiplex PCR reads through MiXCR, one entry per CDR3 protein. This repertoire shows some 200,000 distinct CDR3 sequences, around 93% found once; its top ten account for approximately 0.16%. This chain connects TRBV15 to TRBJ2-7; D unclear. The receptor was derived from a human donor with Susac syndrome. What was sequenced was CD8+ T cells from PBMCs. The CDR3 protein is CATSREELTSEQYF. CDR3 sequence (DNA): TGTGCCACCAGCAGAGAGGAATTGACGAGTGAGCAGTACTTC.